This T cell receptor (beta chain) was observed in a study of cytomegalovirus exposure and HLA in healthy donors. The wider study: About 200 million T cells yielded 90 million to 130 million unique TCR beta sequences, as an earlier analysis found.

This PCR relied on a set of 60 Vbeta primers and 13 Jbeta primers. Profiling relied on immunoSEQ multiplex PCR, and the TCRdb table lists in-frame clones only, not all of them. This table holds more than 60,000 clones, approximately 82% found once. In germline, CDR1 is MNHNY, CDR2 SVGAGI (reference sequence). V was shortened by 5 bases and J by 0 bases, with 10 bases between the two germline ends. There are 14 residues in the CDR3. Of note for this clone: The antigen is undetermined.

Findings and limits, study-wide: Later work found most CMV-associated TCR beta chains apparently HLA-restricted.

The TCR was taken from a man aged 65 to 79 in good health and CMV-seropositive. The specimen was PBMCs. The rearrangement joins TRBV6-6 to TRBJ1-1, with D maybe TRBD1 (6 bases). In nucleotides, the CDR3 is TGTGCCAGCAGTGCCCGACAGGTGAACACTGAAGCTTTCTTT. This sequence encodes CASSARQVNTEAFF.